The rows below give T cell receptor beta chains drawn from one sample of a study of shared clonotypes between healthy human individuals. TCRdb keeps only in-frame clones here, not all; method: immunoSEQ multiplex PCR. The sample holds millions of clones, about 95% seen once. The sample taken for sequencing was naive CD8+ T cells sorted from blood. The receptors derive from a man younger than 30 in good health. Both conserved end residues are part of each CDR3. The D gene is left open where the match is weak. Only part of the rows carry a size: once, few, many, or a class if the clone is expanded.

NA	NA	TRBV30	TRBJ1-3	CAWRFTVDSGNTIYF	TGTGCCTGGAGGTTCACAGTAGACTCTGGAAACACCATATATTTT
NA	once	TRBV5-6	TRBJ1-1	CASSFSQGWLTEAFF	TGTGCCAGCAGCTTTAGTCAGGGATGGCTGACTGAAGCTTTCTTT
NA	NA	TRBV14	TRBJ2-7	CASSLQGSYEQYF	TGTGCCAGCAGCCTACAGGGATCCTACGAGCAGTACTTC
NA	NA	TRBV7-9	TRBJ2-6	CASSLTTGGSGANVLTF	TGTGCCAGCAGCTTGACGACCGGGGGCTCTGGGGCCAACGTCCTGACTTTC
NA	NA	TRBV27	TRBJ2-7	CASSQGEGGEQYF	TGTGCCAGCAGCCAGGGAGAAGGGGGCGAGCAGTACTTC
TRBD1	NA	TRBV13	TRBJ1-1	CASSLGGQGEAFF	TGTGCCAGCAGCTTAGGAGGACAGGGGGAAGCTTTCTTT
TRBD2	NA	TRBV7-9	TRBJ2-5	CASSFSTSGRETQYF	TGTGCCAGCAGCTTTAGTACTAGCGGGAGGGAGACCCAGTACTTC
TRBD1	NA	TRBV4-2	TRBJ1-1	CASTPVYYRGSNTEAFF	TGTGCCAGCACTCCCGTATATTACAGGGGATCGAACACTGAAGCTTTCTTT
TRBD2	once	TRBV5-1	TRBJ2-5	CASSLWDRGLAGPHAETQYF	TGCGCCAGCAGCTTATGGGACCGTGGACTAGCGGGCCCGCACGCGGAGACCCAGTACTTC
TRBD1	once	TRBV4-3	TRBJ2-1	CASSQGQGNEQFF	TGCGCCAGCAGCCAAGGACAGGGAAATGAGCAGTTCTTC
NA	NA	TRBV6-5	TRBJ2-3	CASSYSITDTQYF	TGTGCCAGCAGTTACTCGATCACAGATACGCAGTATTTT
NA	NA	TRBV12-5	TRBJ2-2	CASGGPGELFF	TGTGCTAGTGGAGGGCCCGGGGAGCTGTTTTTT
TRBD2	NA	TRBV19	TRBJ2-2	CASSMASGRANTGELFF	TGTGCCAGTAGTATGGCTAGCGGGCGCGCGAACACCGGGGAGCTGTTTTTT
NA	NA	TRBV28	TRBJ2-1	CASSPLGSLDYNEQFF	TGTGCCAGCAGTCCCCTCGGTTCATTGGACTACAATGAGCAGTTCTTC
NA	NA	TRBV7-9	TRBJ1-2	CASSLVGLGSYTF	TGTGCCAGCAGCTTAGTCGGCCTAGGGAGCTACACCTTC
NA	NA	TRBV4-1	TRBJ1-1	CASSQGAERQQAFF	TGCGCCAGCAGCCAAGGGGCCGAGAGACAGCAAGCTTTCTTT
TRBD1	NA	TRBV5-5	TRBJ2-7	CASSWRQGTYEQYF	TGTGCCAGCAGCTGGCGACAGGGGACCTACGAGCAGTACTTC
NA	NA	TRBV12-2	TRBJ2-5	CASRLGVGSRVETQYF	TGTGCAAGTCGCTTGGGTGTCGGGAGTCGGGTGGAGACCCAGTACTTC
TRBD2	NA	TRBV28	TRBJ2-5	CASSLPGTSGGVLETQYF	TGTGCCAGCAGTCTGCCCGGGACTAGCGGGGGGGTATTGGAGACCCAGTACTTC
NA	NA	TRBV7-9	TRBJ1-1	CASSYGQYSEAFF	TGTGCCAGCAGCTACGGACAGTATTCTGAAGCTTTCTTT
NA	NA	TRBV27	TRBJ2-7	CASSLRGYLYEQYF	TGTGCCAGCAGTTTGAGGGGGTACCTCTACGAGCAGTACTTC
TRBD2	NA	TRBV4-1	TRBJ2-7	CASSQDGGEQYF	TGCGCCAGCAGCCAAGACGGGGGGGAGCAGTACTTC
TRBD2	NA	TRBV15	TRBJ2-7	CATSTGTSGSDEQYF	TGTGCCACCAGCACCGGGACTAGCGGGAGCGACGAGCAGTACTTC